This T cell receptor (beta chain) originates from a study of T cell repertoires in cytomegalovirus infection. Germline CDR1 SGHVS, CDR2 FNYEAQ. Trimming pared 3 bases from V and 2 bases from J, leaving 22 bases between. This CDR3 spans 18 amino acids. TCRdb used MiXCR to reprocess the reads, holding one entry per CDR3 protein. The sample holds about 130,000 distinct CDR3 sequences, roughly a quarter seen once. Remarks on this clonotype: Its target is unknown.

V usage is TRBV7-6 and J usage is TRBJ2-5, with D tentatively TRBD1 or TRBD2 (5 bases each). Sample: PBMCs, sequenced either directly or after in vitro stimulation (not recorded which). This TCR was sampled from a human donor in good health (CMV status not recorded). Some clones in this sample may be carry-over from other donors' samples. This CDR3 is CASSFGTERTVGQETQYF. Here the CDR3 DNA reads TGTGCCAGCAGCTTCGGGACCGAGCGGACGGTCGGGCAAGAGACCCAGTACTTC.